A single sample gave rise to the 13 T cell receptor beta chains below, sequenced in a study of blood T cell repertoires in COVID-19. Assay: immunoSEQ multiplex PCR; the TCRdb copy retains only in-frame clones and omits some. Here the sample spans 99,000 or so clones, roughly 89% being singletons. The sequenced sample consisted of peripheral blood. The receptors originated from a human donor in a cohort sampled during active COVID-19.

The chain combines TRBV12-3 or TRBV12-4 with TRBJ1-1; TRBD1 might be the D (5 bases). The CDR3 contains 13 residues. Trimming shortened V by 6 bases and J by 5 bases, and 13 bases separated the two germline ends. The CDR3 nucleotides read TGTGCCAGCAGGTTGGCCGGGGGGACTGAAGCTTTCTTT. Translation: CASRLAGGTEAFF.

The gene calls are TRBV7-2 and TRBJ2-5, with TRBD1 matching 7 bases. Trimming took 4 bases from V and 5 from J; bases not matched to a gene: 7. The CDR3 covers 14 residues. Germline CDR1 is SGHTA and CDR2 is FQGNSA. The CDR3 DNA reads as TGTGCCAGCAGCTCATCACCGGGACAGGAGACCCAGTACTTC. It encodes CASSSSPGQETQYF.

The chain joins TRBV7-5 to TRBJ2-1; the table's D gene call, TRBD2, was not cross checked with the DNA. TRBV7-5 is a pseudogene segment. The CDR3 contains 15 residues. The CDR3 DNA reads as TGTGTCAGAAGGGGGGTAGCGGGACGCCACAATGAGCAGTTCTTC. As protein: CVRRGVAGRHNEQFF.

The genes are TRBV4-1 and TRBJ2-5, with D possibly matching TRBD1 (7 bases). The CDR3 consists of 15 residues. Trimming pared 5 bases from V and 1 base from J, leaving 14 bases between. Germline CDR1 is MGHRA and CDR2 is YSYEKL. The CDR3 is CASSSRDSFQETQYF. The CDR3 DNA reads TGCGCCAGCAGCTCGCGGGACAGCTTCCAAGAGACCCAGTACTTC.

The V gene is TRBV5-4, the J gene TRBJ2-5; 12 nucleotides line up with TRBD1. Trimming removed 3 bases from V and 5 bases from J; junction bases left unmatched: 11. Per germline, CDR1 SGHNT and CDR2 YYREEE (reference sequence). This CDR3 is built from 17 residues. CDR3 nucleotide sequence: TGTGCCAGCAGCTCCCCTCGGGACAGGGGGCTAGGTGAGACCCAGTACTTC. It is translated as CASSSPRDRGLGETQYF.

This clone was counted once. The V and J genes are TRBV11-2 and TRBJ2-7, with D possibly matching TRBD2 (5 bases). CDR3 length: 12 residues. Trimming took off 2 bases at V and 6 bases at J, with 8 bases between the two ends. Germline V gene lookup returns CDR1 SGHAT and CDR2 FQNNGV. The CDR3 here is CASSLSAGEQYF. In nucleotides, the CDR3 is TGTGCCAGCAGCTTATCGGCGGGCGAGCAGTACTTC.

The J gene is TRBJ1-5, the V gene TRBV7-2, with 10 positions matching TRBD1. V dropped 8 bases and J dropped 0; count of bases not matched to a gene: 7. Germline V gene lookup returns CDR1 SGHTA and CDR2 FQGNSA. The CDR3 covers 16 residues. CDR3 region: CASGLGTGVSNQPQHF. The CDR3 DNA reads TGTGCCAGCGGACTTGGGACAGGGGTTAGCAATCAGCCCCAGCATTTT.

This chain links TRBV27 with TRBJ2-7, with 7 bases matching TRBD2. V shed 6 bases and J 1 base; nucleotides not matched to a gene: 21. The CDR3 has 19 amino acids. Germline loops: CDR1 MNHEY, CDR2 SMNVEV (reference sequence). The CDR3 loop reads CASRQRYISRGSGSYEQYF. The CDR3 bases are TGTGCCAGCAGGCAACGGTATATTTCGCGCGGGAGTGGTTCCTACGAGCAGTACTTC.

This chain links TRBV6-2 or TRBV6-3 with TRBJ2-4; possibly TRBD1 for D (5 bases). Looked up from germline, CDR1 is MNHEY and CDR2 is SVGEGT. V shed 4 bases and J shed 5 bases, with 15 bases lying between them. The CDR3 has 15 amino acids. This chain's CDR3 is CASSWISGLQNIQYF. DNA for the CDR3: TGTGCCAGCAGTTGGATCTCAGGGCTTCAAAACATTCAGTACTTC.

This clone was observed once. The rearrangement links TRBV6-5 to TRBJ2-3; perhaps TRBD2 as D (5 bases). The V gene lost 2 bases and the J gene lost 6 bases, with 9 bases spanning the gap. The CDR3 runs to 13 residues. Germline V gene data show CDR1 as MNHEY and CDR2 as SVGAGI. DNA for the CDR3: TGTGCCAGCAGTTACATAGGGAGCGATACGCAGTATTTT. Translation gives CASSYIGSDTQYF.

The chain combines TRBV2 with TRBJ2-2; 7 bases match TRBD1. Trimming at V came to 3 bases and at J to 10 bases, leaving 2 bases not matched to a gene. The CDR3 is 12 residues long. Germline CDR1 SNHLY, CDR2 FYNNEI. DNA of the CDR3: TGTGCCAGCAGTGACGACAGGGTGGAGCTGTTTTTT. Protein: CASSDDRVELFF.

The chain recombines TRBV18 with TRBJ2-3; 7 bases map to TRBD2. Germline trimming cut 1 base from V and 3 bases from J; bases unmatched to any gene: 10. Germline V gene lookup returns CDR1 KGHSH and CDR2 LQKENI. The CDR3 covers 17 residues. CDR3 nucleotides: TGTGCCAGCTCACCACGCAACCTGCGGGAGAAAACAGATACGCAGTATTTT. It yields the protein CASSPRNLREKTDTQYF.

The chain has TRBV7-9 and TRBJ1-3; D is possibly TRBD1 (6 bases). The CDR3 sequence is 13 residues long. Germline V gives CDR1 SEHNR, CDR2 FQNEAQ (reference sequence). Deletions cut 4 bases from V and 7 bases from J, with 11 bases between. The CDR3 coding sequence is TGTGCCAGCAGCTCGACAGGAAAGAACACCATATATTTT. It specifies CASSSTGKNTIYF. Full variable domain (remainder filled in from reference TRBV7-9 and TRBJ1-3): DTGVSQNPRHKITKRGQNVTFRCDPISEHNRLYWYRQTLGQGPEFLTYFQNEAQLEKSRLLSDRFSAERPKGSFSTLEIQRTEQGDSAMYLCASSSTGKNTIYFGEGSWLTVV.